This T cell receptor beta chain stems from a study of blood T cells in healthy people across ages. Looking at the study overall: Capture via template switching afforded approximately one barcoded beta molecule per two T cells.

The CDR3 contains 17 residues. The V gene lost 2 bases and the J gene lost 1 base, with 16 bases spanning the gap. CDR1 and CDR2 (germline): MNHEY, SVGAGI. The study, taken as a whole, reports: Long-lived and aged donors differed, with more naive CD4+ cells and higher diversity in the long-lived. Older age went with lower TCR beta diversity per million T cells, in a roughly linear way.

Worth noting for this clonotype: Its target is not known.

Sample-barcoded 5' priming and a J-beta primer mix drove a second PCR of about 6 to 12 cycles. Via MiXCR, TCRdb re-called the 5' RACE reads, giving one row per CDR3 protein. The sample includes over a million distinct CDR3 sequences, about 45% of them seen just once. Material: blood. The receptor was isolated from a young woman in good health. The V call is TRBV6-5, the J call TRBJ2-3; D possibly uses TRBD1 or TRBD2 (6 bases each). CDR3 loop: CASSYGGPGAGTDTQYF. The CDR3 nucleotides read TGTGCCAGCAGTTACGGGGGGCCGGGAGCGGGCACAGATACGCAGTATTTT.